This TCR beta chain was recovered during a study of blood T cell repertoires in COVID-19. Study context: Sample material is recorded as cDNA or gDNA derived from T cells, B-cell-depleted T cells, or PBMCs.

Germline-derived CDR1 and CDR2 are SGHRS and YFSETQ. CDR3 length: 14 residues. The V and J ends lost 0 bases and 8 bases respectively, with 12 bases between them. Authors' data handling: Amplification with reference gene primers provided the estimates of nucleated cell counts. Some clones are missing from TCRdb's copy, which holds only in-frame ones; the method was immunoSEQ multiplex PCR. Clonal size and the V and J genes are those of that table, whereas D and trimming came from the DNA. The sample holds under 70,000 clones; around nine tenths are singletons and the top ten take 4%. The V call is TRBV5-1, the J call TRBJ2-4, with D unclear. The clonotype originates from a man aged 50 or older with acute or convalescent COVID-19. What was sequenced was peripheral blood. The CDR3 nucleotides read TGCGCCAGCAGCTTGGCCACATGGAGTTACATTCAGTACTTC. Protein: CASSLATWSYIQYF.